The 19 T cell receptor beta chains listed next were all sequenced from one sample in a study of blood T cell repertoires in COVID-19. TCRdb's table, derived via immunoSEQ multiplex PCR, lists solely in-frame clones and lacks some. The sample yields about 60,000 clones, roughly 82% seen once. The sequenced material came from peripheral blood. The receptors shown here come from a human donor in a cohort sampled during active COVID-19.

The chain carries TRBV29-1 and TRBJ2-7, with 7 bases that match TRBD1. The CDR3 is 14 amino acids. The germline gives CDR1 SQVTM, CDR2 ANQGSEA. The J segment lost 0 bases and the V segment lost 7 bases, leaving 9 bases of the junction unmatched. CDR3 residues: CSASTGISSYEQYF. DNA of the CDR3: TGCAGCGCTTCGACAGGGATAAGCTCCTACGAGCAGTACTTC.

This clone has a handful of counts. CDR3: CASSYRWGHEQYF. The CDR3 nucleotides read TGTGCCAGCAGTTACCGGTGGGGCCACGAGCAGTACTTC. The V and J genes are TRBV6-6 and TRBJ2-7; a possible D gene is TRBD1 (5 bases). V was shortened by 2 bases and J by 5 bases, with 10 bases between the two germline ends. Germline loops: CDR1 MNHNY, CDR2 SVGAGI (reference sequence). CDR3 length: 13 residues.

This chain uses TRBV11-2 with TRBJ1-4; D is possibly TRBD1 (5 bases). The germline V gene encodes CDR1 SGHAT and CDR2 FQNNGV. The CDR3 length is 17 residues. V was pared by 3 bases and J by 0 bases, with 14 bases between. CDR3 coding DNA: TGTGCCAGCAGCTTGTTCAGGGAGGATGCAACTAATGAAAAACTGTTTTTT. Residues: CASSLFREDATNEKLFF.

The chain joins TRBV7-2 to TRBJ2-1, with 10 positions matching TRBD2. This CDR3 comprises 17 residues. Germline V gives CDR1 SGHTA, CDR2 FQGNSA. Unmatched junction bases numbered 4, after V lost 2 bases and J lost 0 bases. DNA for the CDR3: TGTGCCAGCAGCTTACGAAGCGGGGGGGCCTCCTACAATGAGCAGTTCTTC. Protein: CASSLRSGGASYNEQFF.

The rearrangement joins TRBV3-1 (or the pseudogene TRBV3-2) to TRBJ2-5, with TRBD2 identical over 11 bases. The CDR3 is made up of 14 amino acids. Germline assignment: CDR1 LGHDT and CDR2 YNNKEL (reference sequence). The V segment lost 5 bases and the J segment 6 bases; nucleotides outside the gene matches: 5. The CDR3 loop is CASSTGLAVKTQYF. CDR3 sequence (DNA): TGTGCCAGCAGCACGGGACTAGCGGTAAAGACCCAGTACTTC.

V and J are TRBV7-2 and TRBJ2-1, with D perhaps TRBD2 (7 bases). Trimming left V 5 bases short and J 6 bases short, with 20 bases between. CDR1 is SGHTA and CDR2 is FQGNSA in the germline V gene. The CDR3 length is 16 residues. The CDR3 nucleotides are TGTGCCAGCAGCCCAGTCGGGGGGCTAACGGGCAATGAGCAGTTCTTC. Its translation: CASSPVGGLTGNEQFF.

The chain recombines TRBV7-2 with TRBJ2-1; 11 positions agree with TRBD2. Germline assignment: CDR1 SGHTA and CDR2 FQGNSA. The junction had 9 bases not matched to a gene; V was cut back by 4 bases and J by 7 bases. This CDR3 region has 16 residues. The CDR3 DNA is TGTGCCAGCAGCTCCGCTGAGCTAGCGGGGGGTAATGAGCAGTTCTTC. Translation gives CASSSAELAGGNEQFF.

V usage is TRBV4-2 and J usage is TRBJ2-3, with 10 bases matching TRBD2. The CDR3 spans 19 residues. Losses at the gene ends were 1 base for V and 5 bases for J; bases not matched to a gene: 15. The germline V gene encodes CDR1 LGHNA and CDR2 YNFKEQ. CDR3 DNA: TGTGCCAGCAGCCAAGGGTTCCTAGCGGGGGTCCCGGGCGTAGATACGCAGTATTTT. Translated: CASSQGFLAGVPGVDTQYF.

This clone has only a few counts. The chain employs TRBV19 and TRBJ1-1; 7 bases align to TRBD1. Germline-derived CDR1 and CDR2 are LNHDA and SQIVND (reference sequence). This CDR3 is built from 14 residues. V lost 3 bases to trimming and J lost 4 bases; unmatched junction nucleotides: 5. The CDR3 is CASSINRGGTEAFF. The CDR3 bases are TGTGCCAGTAGTATCAACAGGGGAGGCACTGAAGCTTTCTTT.

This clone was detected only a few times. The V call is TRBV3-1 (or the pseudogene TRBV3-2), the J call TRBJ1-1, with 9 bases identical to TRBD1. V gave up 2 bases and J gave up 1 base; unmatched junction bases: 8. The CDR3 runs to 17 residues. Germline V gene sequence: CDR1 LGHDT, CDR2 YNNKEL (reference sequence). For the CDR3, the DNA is TGTGCCAGCAGCCAACCCGGGACAGGGAGGCGGAACACTGAAGCTTTCTTT. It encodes CASSQPGTGRRNTEAFF.

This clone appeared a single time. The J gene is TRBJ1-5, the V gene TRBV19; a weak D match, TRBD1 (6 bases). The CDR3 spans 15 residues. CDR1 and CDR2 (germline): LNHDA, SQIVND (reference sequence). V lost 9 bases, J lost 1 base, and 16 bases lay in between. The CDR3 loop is CASFPGGRSNQPQHF. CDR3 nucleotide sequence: TGTGCCAGCTTCCCTGGGGGCAGGAGCAATCAGCCCCAGCATTTT. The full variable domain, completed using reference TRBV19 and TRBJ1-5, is DGGITQSPKYLFRKEGQNVTLSCEQNLNHDAMYWYRQDPGQGLRLIYYSQIVNDFQKGDIAEGYSVSREKKESFPLTVTSAQKNPTAFYLCASFPGGRSNQPQHFGDGTRLSIL.

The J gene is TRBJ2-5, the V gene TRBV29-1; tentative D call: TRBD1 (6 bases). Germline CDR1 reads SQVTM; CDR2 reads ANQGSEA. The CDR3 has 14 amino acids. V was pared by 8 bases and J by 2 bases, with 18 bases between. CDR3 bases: TGCAGCACCCGGGGCAGGGGTACTCAAGAGACCCAGTACTTC. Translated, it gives CSTRGRGTQETQYF.

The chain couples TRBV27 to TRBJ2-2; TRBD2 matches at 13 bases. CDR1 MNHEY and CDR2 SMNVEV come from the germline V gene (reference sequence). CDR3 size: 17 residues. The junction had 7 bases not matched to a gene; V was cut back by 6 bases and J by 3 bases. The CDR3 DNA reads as TGTGCCAGCAGCCGGACTAGCGGGGGCTATGACACCGGGGAGCTGTTTTTT. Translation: CASSRTSGGYDTGELFF.

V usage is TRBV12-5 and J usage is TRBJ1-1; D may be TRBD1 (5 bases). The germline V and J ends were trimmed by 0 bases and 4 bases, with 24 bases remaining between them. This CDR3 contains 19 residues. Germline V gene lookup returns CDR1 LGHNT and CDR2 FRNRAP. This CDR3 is CASGLVRGRVVGVPTEAFF. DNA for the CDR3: TGTGCTAGTGGTTTGGTAAGGGGCAGAGTGGTTGGGGTACCCACTGAAGCTTTCTTT.

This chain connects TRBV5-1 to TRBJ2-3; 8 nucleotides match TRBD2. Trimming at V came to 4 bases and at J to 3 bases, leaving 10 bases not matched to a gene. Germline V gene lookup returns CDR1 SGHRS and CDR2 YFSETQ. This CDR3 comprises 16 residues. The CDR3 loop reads CASSPSGAGGTDTQYF. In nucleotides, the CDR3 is TGCGCCAGCAGCCCTAGTGGGGCGGGGGGAACAGATACGCAGTATTTT.

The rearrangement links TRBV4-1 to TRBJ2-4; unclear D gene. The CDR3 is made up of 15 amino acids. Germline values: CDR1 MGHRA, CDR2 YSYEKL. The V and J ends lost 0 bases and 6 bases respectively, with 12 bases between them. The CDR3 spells CASSQDRTRRNIQYF. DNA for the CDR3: TGCGCCAGCAGCCAAGATAGAACACGGAGAAACATTCAGTACTTC.

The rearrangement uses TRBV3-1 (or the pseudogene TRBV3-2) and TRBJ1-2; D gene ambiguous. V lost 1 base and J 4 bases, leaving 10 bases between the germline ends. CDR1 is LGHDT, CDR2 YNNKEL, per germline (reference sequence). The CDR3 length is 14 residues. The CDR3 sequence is CASSQVSQTYGYTF. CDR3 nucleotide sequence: TGTGCCAGCAGCCAAGTTTCACAGACCTATGGCTACACCTTC.

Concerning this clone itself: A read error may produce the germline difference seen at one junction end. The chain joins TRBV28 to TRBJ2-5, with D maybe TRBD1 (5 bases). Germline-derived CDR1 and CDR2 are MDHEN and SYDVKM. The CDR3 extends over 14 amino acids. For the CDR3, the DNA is TGTGCCAGCAGTTATGAACTACTCACGACAGCGACCAACTTC. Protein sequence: CASSYELLTTATNF. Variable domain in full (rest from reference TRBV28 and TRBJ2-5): DVKVTQSSRYLVKRTGEKVFLECVQDMDHENMFWYRQDPGLGLRLIYFSYDVKMKEKGDIPEGYSVSREKKERFSLILESASTNQTSMYLCASSYELLTTATNFGPGTRLLVL.

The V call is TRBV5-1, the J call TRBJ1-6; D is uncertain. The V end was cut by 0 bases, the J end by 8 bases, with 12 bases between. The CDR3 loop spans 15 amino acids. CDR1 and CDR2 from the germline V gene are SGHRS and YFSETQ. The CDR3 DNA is TGCGCCAGCAGCTTGGACAGAAATAATGATTCACCCCTCCACTTT. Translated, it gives CASSLDRNNDSPLHF.